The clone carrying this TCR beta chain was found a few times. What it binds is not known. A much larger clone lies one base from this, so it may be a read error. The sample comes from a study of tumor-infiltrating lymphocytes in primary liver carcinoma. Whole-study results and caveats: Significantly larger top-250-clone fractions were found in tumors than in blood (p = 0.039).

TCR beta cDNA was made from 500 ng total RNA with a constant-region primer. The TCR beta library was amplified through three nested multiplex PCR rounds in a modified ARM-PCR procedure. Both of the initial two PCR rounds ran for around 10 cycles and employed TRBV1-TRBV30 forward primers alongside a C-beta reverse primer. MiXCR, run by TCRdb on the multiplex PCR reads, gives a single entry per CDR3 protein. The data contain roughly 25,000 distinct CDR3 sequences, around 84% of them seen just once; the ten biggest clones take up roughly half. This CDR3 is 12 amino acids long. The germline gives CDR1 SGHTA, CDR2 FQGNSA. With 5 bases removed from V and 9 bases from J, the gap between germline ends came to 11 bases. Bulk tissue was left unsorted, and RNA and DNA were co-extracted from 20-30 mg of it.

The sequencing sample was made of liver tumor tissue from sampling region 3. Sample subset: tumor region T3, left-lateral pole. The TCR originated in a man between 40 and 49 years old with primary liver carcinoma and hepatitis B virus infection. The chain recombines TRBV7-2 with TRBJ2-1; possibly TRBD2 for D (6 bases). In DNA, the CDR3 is TGTGCCAGCAGCCTAACGGGAGTTGAGCAGTTCTTC. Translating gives CASSLTGVEQFF.